Included here is one TCR beta chain sequence, with context. This sample stems from a study of blood T cell repertoires in COVID-19. Authors' processing steps: Reference gene primer amplification in the assay estimated nucleated cell counts. Assay used: immunoSEQ multiplex PCR; TCRdb lists only in-frame clones, some missing. V and J calls plus clone size are reproduced from that table; the DNA served to infer D and trimming. The data contain roughly 11,000 clones, about 89% of them singletons. This TCR came from an older woman with active COVID-19. Sequencing was done on a sample of peripheral blood.

The CDR3 sequence is CASSARGGEKLFF. CDR3 DNA sequence: TGTGCCAGCTCCGCTCGGGGAGGTGAAAAACTGTTTTTT. The chain links TRBV18 to TRBJ1-4; no firm D call. The germline V gene has CDR1 KGHSH and CDR2 LQKENI. The CDR3 loop spans 13 amino acids. V was pared by 6 bases and J by 7 bases, with 12 bases between.